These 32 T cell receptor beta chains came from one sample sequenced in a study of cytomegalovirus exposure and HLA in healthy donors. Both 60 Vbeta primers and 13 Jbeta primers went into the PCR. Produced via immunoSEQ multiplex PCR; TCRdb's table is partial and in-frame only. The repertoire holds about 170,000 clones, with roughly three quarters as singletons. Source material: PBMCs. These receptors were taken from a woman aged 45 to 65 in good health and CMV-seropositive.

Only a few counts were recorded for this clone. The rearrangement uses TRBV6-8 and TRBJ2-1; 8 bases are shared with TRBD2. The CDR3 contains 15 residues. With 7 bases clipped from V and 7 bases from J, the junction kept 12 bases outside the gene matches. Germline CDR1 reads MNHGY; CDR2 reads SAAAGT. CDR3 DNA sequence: TGTGCCAGCAACCAACTAGCGGTAGTGGGGAATGAGCAGTTCTTC. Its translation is CASNQLAVVGNEQFF.

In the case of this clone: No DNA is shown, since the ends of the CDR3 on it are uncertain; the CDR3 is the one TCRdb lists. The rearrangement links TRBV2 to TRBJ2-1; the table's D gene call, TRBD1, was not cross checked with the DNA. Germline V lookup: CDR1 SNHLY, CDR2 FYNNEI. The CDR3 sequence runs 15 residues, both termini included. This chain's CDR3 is CASSEMRVGTGSEFF.

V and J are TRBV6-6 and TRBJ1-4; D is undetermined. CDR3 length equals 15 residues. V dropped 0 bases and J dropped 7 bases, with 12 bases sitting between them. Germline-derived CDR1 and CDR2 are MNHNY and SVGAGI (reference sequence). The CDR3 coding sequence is TGTGCCAGCAGTTACTCACCGGGAAACGGTGAAAAACTGTTTTTT. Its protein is CASSYSPGNGEKLFF.

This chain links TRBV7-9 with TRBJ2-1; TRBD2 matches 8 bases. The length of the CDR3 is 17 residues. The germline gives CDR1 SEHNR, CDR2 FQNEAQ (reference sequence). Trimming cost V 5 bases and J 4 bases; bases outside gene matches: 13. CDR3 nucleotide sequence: TGTGCCAGCAGCCAAAAGGAAGCGGGGGCGGGTTACAATGAGCAGTTCTTC. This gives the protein CASSQKEAGAGYNEQFF.

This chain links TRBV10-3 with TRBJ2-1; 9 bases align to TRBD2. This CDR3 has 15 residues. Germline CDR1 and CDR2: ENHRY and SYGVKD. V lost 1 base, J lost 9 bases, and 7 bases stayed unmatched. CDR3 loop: CAISEYGGGAGEQFF. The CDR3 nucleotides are TGTGCCATCAGTGAGTACGGCGGGGGGGCCGGTGAGCAGTTCTTC.

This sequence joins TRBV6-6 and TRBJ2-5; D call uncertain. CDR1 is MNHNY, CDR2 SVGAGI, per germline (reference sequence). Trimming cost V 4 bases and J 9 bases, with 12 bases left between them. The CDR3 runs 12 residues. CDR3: CASSSPYAAQYF. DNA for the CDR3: TGTGCCAGCAGTTCCCCATACGCGGCCCAGTACTTC.

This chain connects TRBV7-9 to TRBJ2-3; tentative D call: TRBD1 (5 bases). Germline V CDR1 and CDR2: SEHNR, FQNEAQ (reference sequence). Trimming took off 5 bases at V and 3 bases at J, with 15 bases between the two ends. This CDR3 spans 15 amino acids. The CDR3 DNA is TGTGCCAGCAGCGCGCAGGGATTGAGGACAGATACGCAGTATTTT. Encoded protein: CASSAQGLRTDTQYF.

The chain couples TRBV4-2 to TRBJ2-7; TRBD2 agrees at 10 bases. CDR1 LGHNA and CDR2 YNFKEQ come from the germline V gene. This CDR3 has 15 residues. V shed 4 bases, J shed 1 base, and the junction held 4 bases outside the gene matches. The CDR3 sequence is CASSPERGGSYEQYF. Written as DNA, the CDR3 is TGTGCCAGCAGCCCCGAGCGGGGGGGTTCCTACGAGCAGTACTTC.

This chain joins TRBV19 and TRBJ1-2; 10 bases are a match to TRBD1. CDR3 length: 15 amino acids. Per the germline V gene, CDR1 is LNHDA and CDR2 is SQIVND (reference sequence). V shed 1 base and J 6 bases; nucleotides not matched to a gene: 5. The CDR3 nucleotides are TGTGCCAGTAGTATAGCCCTGACAGGGGGCCATGGCTACACCTTC. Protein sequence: CASSIALTGGHGYTF.

The CDR3 region has the DNA TGTGCCAGCGCTACGGGGGGTCGATCACCCCTCCACTTT. This translates into CASATGGRSPLHF. The chain employs TRBV2 and TRBJ1-6; TRBD1 might be the D (5 bases). The V end was cut by 8 bases, the J end by 10 bases, with 15 bases between. Germline V lookup: CDR1 SNHLY, CDR2 FYNNEI. The CDR3 extends over 13 amino acids. The full variable domain, in which reference TRBV2 and TRBJ1-6 provide the parts outside the CDR3, is EPEVTQTPSHQVTQMGQEVILRCVPISNHLYFYWYRQILGQKVEFLVSFYNNEISEKSEIFDDQFSVERPDGSNFTLKIRSTKLEDSAMYFCASATGGRSPLHFGNGTRLTVT.

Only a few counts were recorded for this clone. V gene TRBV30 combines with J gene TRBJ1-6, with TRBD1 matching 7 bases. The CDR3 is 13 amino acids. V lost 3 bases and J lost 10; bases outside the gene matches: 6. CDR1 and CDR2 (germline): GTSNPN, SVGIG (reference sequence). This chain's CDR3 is CAWSGQEGSPLHF. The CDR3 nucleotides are TGTGCCTGGAGCGGACAGGAAGGCTCACCCCTCCACTTT.

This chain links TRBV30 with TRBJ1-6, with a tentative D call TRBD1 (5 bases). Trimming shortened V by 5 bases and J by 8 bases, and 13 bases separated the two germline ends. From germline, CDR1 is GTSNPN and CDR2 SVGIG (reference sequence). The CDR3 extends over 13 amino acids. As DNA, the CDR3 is TGTGCCTGGGCAGGGCGTTCTCATTCACCCCTCCACTTT. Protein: CAWAGRSHSPLHF.

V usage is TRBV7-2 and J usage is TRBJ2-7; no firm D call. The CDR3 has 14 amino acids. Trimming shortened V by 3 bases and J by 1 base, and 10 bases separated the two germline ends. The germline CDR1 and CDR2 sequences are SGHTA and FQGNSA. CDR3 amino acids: CASSLRQRSYEQYF. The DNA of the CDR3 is TGTGCCAGCAGCTTGAGACAACGATCCTACGAGCAGTACTTC.

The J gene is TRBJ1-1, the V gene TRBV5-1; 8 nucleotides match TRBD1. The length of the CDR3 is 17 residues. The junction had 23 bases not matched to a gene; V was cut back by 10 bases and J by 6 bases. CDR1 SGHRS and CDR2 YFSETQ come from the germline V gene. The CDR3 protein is CAPPKRTGRNGYPEAFF. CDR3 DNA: TGCGCCCCCCCAAAACGGACAGGGCGGAATGGATACCCTGAAGCTTTCTTT.

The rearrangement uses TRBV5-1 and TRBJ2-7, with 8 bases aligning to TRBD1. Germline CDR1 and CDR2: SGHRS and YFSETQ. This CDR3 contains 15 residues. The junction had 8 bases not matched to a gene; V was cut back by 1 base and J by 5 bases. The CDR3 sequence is CASSLSWDRRHEQYF. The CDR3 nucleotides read TGCGCCAGCAGCTTGTCGTGGGACAGGAGACACGAGCAGTACTTC. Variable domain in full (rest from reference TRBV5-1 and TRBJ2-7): KAGVTQTPRYLIKTRGQQVTLSCSPISGHRSVSWYQQTPGQGLQFLFEYFSETQRNKGNFPGRFSGRQFSNSRSEMNVSTLELGDSALYLCASSLSWDRRHEQYFGPGTRLTVT.

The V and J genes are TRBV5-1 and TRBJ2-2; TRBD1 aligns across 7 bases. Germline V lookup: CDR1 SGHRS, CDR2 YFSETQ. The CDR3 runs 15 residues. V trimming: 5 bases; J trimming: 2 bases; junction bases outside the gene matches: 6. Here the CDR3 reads CASSKRDRNTGELFF. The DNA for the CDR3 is TGCGCCAGCAGTAAAAGGGACAGAAACACCGGGGAGCTGTTTTTT.

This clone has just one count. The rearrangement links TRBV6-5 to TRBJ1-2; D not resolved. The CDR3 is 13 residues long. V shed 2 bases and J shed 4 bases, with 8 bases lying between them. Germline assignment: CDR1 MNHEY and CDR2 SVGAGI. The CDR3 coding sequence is TGTGCCAGCAGTTACGCCCAAGCCTATGGCTACACCTTC. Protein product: CASSYAQAYGYTF.

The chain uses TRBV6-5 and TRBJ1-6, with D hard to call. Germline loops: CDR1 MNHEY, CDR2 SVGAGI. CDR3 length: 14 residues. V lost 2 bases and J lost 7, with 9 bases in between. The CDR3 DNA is TGTGCCAGCAGTTACGTAGTATGGAATTCACCCCTCCACTTT. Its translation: CASSYVVWNSPLHF.

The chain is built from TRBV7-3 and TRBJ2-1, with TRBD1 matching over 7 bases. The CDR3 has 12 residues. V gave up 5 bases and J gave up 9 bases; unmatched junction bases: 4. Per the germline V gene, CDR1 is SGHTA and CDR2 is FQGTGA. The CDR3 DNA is TGTGCCAGCAGCATTCCAGGGGGTGAGCAGTTCTTC. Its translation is CASSIPGGEQFF.

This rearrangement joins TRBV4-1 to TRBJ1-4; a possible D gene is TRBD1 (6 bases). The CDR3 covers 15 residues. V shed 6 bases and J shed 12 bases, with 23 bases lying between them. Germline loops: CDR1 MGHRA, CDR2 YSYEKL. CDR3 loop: CASRPLTGPFGQLFF. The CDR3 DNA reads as TGCGCCAGCAGGCCCCTGACAGGTCCCTTTGGACAACTGTTTTTT.

The chain's CDR3 is CASSGWTGNTEAFF. The CDR3 DNA reads TGTGCCAGCAGTGGGTGGACAGGGAACACTGAAGCTTTCTTT. The genes are TRBV6-1 and TRBJ1-1; 7 nucleotides agree with TRBD1. Unmatched junction bases numbered 3, after V lost 4 bases and J lost 1 base. Germline CDR1 and CDR2: MNHNS and SASEGT. The CDR3 is 14 residues long.

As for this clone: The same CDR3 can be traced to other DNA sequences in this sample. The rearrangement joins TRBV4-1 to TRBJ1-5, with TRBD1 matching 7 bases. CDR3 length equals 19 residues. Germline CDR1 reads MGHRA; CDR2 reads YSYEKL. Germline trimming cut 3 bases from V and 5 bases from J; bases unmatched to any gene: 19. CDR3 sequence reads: CASSQDSGDSAAGYQPQHF. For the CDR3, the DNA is TGCGCCAGCAGCCAGGATTCGGGGGACAGCGCCGCGGGCTATCAGCCCCAGCATTTT.

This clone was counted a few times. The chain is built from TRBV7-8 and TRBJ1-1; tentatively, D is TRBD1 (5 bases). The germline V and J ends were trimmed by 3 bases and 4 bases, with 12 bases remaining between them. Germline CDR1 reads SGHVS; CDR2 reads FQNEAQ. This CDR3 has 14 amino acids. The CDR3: CASSLTVEGTEAFF. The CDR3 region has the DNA TGTGCCAGCAGCTTGACAGTGGAGGGCACTGAAGCTTTCTTT. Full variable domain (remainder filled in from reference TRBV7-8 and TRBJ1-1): GAGVSQSPRYKVAKRGQDVALRCDPISGHVSLFWYQQALGQGPEFLTYFQNEAQLDKSGLPSDRFFAERPEGSVSTLKIQRTQQEDSAVYLCASSLTVEGTEAFFGQGTRLTVV.

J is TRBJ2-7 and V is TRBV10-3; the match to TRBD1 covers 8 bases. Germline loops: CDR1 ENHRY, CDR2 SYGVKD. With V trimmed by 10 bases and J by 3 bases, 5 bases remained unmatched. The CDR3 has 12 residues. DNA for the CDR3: TGTGCCACCGGGACAGGAAACTACGAGCAGTACTTC. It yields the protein CATGTGNYEQYF.

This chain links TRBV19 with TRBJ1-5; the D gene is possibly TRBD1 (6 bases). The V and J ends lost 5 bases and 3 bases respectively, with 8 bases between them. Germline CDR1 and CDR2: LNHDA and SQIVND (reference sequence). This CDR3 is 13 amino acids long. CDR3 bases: TGTGCCAGTAGTGACAGGTTCAATCAGCCCCAGCATTTT. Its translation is CASSDRFNQPQHF.

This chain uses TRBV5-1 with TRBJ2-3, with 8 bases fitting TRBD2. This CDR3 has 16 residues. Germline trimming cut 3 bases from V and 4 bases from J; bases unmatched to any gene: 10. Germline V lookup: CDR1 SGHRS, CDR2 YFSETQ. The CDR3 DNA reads TGCGCCAGCAGCTCTCCCAGCGGGGGTCAGGCAGATACGCAGTATTTT. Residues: CASSSPSGGQADTQYF. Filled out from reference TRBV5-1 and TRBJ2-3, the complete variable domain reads KAGVTQTPRYLIKTRGQQVTLSCSPISGHRSVSWYQQTPGQGLQFLFEYFSETQRNKGNFPGRFSGRQFSNSRSEMNVSTLELGDSALYLCASSSPSGGQADTQYFGPGTRLTVL.

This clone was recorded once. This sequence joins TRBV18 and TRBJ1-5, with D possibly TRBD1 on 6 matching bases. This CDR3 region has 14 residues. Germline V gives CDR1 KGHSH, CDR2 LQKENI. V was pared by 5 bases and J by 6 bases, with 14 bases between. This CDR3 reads CASSSGRGGQPQHF. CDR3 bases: TGTGCCAGCTCATCGGGCAGGGGCGGTCAGCCCCAGCATTTT.

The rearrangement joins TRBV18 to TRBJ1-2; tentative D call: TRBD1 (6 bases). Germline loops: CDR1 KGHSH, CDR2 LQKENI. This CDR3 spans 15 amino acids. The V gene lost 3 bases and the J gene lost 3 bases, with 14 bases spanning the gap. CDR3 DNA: TGTGCCAGCTCACCGGACAGACAGTCATACTATGGCTACACCTTC. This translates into CASSPDRQSYYGYTF.

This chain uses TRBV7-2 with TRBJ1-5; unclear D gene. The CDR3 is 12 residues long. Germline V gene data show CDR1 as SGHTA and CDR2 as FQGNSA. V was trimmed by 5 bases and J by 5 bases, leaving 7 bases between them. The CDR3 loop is CASSPPDQPQHF. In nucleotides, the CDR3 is TGTGCCAGCAGCCCTCCGGATCAGCCCCAGCATTTT.

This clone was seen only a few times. This CDR3 reads CASSFDGFYNEQFF. As DNA, the CDR3 is TGCGCCAGCAGCTTTGACGGGTTCTACAATGAGCAGTTCTTC. V usage is TRBV5-1 and J usage is TRBJ2-1; no definite D call. The CDR3 covers 14 residues. Per germline, CDR1 SGHRS and CDR2 YFSETQ. V was trimmed by 2 bases and J by 3 bases, leaving 9 bases between them.

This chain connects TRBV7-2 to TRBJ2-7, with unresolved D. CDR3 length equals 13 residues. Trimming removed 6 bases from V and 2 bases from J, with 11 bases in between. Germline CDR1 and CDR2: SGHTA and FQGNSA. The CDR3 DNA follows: TGTGCCAGCAGTCGGTTTTCTACCTACGAGCAGTACTTC. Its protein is CASSRFSTYEQYF.

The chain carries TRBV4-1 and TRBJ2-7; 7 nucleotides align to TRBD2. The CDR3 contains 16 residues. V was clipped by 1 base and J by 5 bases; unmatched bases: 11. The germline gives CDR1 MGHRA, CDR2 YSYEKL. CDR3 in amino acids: CASSQALGGISDEQYF. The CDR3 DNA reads TGCGCCAGCAGCCAAGCCTTGGGAGGGATCAGTGACGAGCAGTACTTC.